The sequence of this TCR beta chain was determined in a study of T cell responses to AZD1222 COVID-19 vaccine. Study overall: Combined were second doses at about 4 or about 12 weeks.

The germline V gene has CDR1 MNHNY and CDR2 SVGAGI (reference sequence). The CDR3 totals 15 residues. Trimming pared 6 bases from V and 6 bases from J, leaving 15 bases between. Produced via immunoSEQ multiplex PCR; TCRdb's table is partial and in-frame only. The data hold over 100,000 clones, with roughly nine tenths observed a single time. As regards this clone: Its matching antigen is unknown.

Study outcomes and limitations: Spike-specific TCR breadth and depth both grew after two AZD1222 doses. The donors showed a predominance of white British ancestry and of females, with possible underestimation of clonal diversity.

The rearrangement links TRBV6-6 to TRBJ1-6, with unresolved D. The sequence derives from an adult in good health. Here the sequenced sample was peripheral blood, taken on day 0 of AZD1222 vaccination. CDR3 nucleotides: TGTGCCAGCAGGGACGGAGGGTTAGGTAATTCACCCCTCCACTTT. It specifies CASRDGGLGNSPLHF.